This T cell receptor (beta chain) stems from a study of control samples from healthy donors and cancer patients. The CDR3 has 16 residues. Trimming shortened V by 0 bases and J by 5 bases, and 13 bases separated the two germline ends. CDR1 and CDR2 from the germline V gene are LGHNA and YSLEER. Using immunoSEQ multiplex PCR, the repertoire was profiled, and TCRdb retains in-frame clones only, with some absent. The repertoire consists of roughly 93,000 clones, with around nine tenths occurring once and the leading ten covering about 10%. The TCR comes from a woman aged 45-59 years with colorectal cancer. The rearrangement uses TRBV4-3 and TRBJ2-2; a weak D match, TRBD1 (5 bases). Sequenced material: PBMCs. The CDR3: CASSQESRVGTGELFF. CDR3 DNA sequence: TGCGCCAGCAGCCAAGAATCCAGGGTTGGAACCGGGGAGCTGTTTTTT.